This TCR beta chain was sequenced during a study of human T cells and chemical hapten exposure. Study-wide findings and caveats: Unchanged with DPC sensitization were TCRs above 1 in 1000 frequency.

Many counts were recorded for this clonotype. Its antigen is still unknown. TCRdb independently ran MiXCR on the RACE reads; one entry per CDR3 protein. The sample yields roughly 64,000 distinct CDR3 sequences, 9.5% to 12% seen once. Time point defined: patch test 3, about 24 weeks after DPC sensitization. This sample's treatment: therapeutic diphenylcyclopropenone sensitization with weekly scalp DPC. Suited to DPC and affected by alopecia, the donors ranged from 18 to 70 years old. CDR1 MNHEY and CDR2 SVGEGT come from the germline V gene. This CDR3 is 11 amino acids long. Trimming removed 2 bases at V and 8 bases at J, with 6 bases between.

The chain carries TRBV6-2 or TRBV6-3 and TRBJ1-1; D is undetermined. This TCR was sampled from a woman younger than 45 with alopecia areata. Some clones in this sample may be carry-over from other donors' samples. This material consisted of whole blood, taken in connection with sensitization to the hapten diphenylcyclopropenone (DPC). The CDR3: CASSYGEEAFF. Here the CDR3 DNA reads TGTGCCAGCAGTTACGGAGAAGAAGCTTTCTTT.